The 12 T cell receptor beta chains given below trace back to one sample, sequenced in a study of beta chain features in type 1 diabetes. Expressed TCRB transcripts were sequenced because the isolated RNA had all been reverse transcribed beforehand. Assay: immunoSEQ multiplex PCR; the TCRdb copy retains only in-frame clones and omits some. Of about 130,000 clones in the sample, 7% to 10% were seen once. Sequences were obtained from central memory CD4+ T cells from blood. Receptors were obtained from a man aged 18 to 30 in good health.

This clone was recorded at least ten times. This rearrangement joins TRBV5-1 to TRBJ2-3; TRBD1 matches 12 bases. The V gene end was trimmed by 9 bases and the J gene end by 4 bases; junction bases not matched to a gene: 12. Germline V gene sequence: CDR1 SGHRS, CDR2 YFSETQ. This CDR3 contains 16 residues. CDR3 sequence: CATQTGTGGASDTQYF. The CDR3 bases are TGCGCCACGCAAACCGGGACAGGGGGCGCCTCAGATACGCAGTATTTT.

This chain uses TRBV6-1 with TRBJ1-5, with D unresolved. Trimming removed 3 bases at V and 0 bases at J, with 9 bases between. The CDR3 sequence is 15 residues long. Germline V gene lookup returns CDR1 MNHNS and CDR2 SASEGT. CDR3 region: CASSETLYSNQPQHF. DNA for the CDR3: TGTGCCAGCAGTGAGACACTGTATAGCAATCAGCCCCAGCATTTT.

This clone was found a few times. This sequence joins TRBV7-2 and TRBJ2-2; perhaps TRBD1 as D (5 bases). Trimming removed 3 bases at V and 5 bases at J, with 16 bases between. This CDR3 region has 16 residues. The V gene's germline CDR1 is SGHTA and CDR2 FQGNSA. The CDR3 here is CASSFTSVGATGELFF. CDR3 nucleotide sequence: TGTGCCAGCAGCTTCACGTCAGTTGGGGCAACCGGGGAGCTGTTTTTT.

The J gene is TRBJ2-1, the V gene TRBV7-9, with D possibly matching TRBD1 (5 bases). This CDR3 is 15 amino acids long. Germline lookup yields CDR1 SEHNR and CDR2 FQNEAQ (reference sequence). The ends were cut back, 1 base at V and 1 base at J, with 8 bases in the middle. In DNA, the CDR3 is TGTGCCAGCAGCTTAGGGCAGGGTTCCTACAATGAGCAGTTCTTC. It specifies CASSLGQGSYNEQFF. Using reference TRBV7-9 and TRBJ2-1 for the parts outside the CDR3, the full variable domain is DTGVSQNPRHKITKRGQNVTFRCDPISEHNRLYWYRQTLGQGPEFLTYFQNEAQLEKSRLLSDRFSAERPKGSFSTLEIQRTEQGDSAMYLCASSLGQGSYNEQFFGPGTRLTVL.

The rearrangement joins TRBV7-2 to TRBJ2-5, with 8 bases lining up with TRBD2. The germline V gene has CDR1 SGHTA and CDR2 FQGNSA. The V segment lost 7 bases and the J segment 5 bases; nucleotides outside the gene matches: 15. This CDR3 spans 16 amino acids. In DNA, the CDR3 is TGTGCCAGCACCCCGCGCTACGCGGGGGGCCCGGAGACCCAGTACTTC. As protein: CASTPRYAGGPETQYF.

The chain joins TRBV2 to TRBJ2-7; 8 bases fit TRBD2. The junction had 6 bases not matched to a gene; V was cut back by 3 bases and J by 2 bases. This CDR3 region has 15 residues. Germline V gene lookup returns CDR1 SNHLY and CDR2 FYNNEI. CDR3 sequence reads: CASSDGGGGTYEQYF. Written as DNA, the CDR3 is TGTGCCAGCAGTGACGGAGGCGGGGGGACCTACGAGCAGTACTTC.

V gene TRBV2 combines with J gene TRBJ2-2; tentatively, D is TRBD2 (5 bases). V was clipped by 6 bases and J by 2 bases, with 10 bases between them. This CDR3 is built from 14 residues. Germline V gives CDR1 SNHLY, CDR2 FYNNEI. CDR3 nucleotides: TGTGCCAGCAGGGGGAGAATTAACACCGGGGAGCTGTTTTTT. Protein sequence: CASRGRINTGELFF.

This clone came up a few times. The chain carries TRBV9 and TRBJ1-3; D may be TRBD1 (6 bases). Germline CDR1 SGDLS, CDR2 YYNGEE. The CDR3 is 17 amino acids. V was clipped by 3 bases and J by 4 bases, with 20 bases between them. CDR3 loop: CASSASKGGARGNTIYF. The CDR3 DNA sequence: TGTGCCAGCAGCGCGAGCAAAGGGGGGGCGCGGGGAAACACCATATATTTT. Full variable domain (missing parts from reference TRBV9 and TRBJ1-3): DSGVTQTPKHLITATGQRVTLRCSPRSGDLSVYWYQQSLDQGLQFLIQYYNGEERAKGNILERFSAQQFPDLHSELNLSSLELGDSALYFCASSASKGGARGNTIYFGEGSWLTVV.

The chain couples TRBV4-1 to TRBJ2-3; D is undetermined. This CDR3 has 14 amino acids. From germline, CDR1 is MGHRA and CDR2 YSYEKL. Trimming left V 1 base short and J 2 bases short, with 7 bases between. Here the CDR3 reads CASSQVPHTDTQYF. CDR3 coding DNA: TGCGCCAGCAGCCAAGTGCCACACACAGATACGCAGTATTTT.

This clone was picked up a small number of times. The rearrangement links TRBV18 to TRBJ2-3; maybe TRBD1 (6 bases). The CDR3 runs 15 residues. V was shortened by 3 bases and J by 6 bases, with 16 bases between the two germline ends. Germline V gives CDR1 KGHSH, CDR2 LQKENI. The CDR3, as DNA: TGTGCCAGCTCACCCCCAGGGGTTCCCTCGGATACGCAGTATTTT. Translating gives CASSPPGVPSDTQYF.

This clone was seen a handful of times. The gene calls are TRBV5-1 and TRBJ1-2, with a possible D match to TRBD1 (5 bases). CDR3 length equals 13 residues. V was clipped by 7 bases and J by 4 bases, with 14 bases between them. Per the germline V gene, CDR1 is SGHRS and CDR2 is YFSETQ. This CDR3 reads CASAVRGTYGYTF. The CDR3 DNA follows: TGCGCCAGCGCCGTTCGGGGGACCTATGGCTACACCTTC. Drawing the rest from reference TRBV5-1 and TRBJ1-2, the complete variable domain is KAGVTQTPRYLIKTRGQQVTLSCSPISGHRSVSWYQQTPGQGLQFLFEYFSETQRNKGNFPGRFSGRQFSNSRSEMNVSTLELGDSALYLCASAVRGTYGYTFGSGTRLTVV.

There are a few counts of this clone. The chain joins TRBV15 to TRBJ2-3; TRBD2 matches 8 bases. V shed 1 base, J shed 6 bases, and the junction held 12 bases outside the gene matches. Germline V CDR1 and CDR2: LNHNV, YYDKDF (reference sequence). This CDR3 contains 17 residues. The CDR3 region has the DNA TGTGCCACCAGCAGAGCTGTGCCCGGGGGGGGCCGGGATACGCAGTATTTT. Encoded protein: CATSRAVPGGGRDTQYF. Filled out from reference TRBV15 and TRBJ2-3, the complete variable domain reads DAMVIQNPRYQVTQFGKPVTLSCSQTLNHNVMYWYQQKSSQAPKLLFHYYDKDFNNEADTPDNFQSRRPNTSFCFLDIRSPGLGDTAMYLCATSRAVPGGGRDTQYFGPGTRLTVL.